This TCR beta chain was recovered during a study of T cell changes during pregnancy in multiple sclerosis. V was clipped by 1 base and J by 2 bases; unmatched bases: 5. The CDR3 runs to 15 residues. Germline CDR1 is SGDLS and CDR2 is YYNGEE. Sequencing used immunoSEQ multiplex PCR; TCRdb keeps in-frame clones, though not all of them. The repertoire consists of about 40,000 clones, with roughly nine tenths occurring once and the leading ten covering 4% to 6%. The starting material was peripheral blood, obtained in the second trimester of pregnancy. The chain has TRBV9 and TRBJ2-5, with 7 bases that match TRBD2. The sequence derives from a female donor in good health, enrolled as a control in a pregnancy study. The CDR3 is CASSVFGGRQETQYF. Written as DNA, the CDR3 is TGTGCCAGCAGCGTATTTGGCGGGAGACAAGAGACCCAGTACTTC.